This T cell receptor (beta chain) is from a study of shared clonotypes between healthy human individuals (dated by TCRdb to between 2020 and 2021). General notes on the study: The cohort comprised a couple of women and a few men aged 18 to 49 years. Per donor, leukapheresis produced somewhere between about 0.85 and 8.9 billion PBMCs. Per donor, three plates each were used for CD4 naive and CD4 memory, two for CD8 naive, and one for CD8 memory. Libraries were prepared and TCR repertoires were sequenced by different laboratories using diverse techniques, in order to increase sequencing depth and limit assay-specific biases. To estimate repertoire size and how much clonotypes are shared between individuals, the study performed deep sequencing of blood TCR repertoires from a few healthy adults.

Using the deep immunoSEQ assay, TCR CDR3 regions were amplified from genomic DNA by multiplex PCR. For each cell subset, the extracted genomic DNA was distributed evenly across all wells of several immunoSEQ 96-well plates, and each plate served as one replicate. For sorted subsets, approximately 0.2 ug of genomic DNA, equivalent to around 29,000 T cell genomes, went into each replicate PCR. Purified libraries were measured with a Qubit 3.0 fluorometer, size-checked on a Bioanalyzer 2100, and measured again with the KAPA Library Quantification kit. Every immunoSEQ 96-well plate was sequenced on a dedicated single-read 150-cycle Illumina NextSeq 550 flow cell. As for the original processing: Because the immunoSEQ output included only junctional sequences and no quality scores, the filtering could not be the same as the filtering used for full-length reads. Sequences were annotated with PyIR, a Python wrapper for IgBLAST v1.9, and V/J genes and CDR3 were assigned using IMGT germline references. Reads were removed for weak V/J assignments (E-value above 1e-6), missing CDR3, stop codons, out-of-frame junctions, or ambiguous translated residues. V3J clonotypes were defined as sequences sharing the same inferred V gene, J gene, and CDR3 amino acid sequence. Percentage overlap between repertoires was computed as shared unique clonotypes divided by the size of the smaller repertoire. RTK rarefaction, the Chao1 estimator, and Recon v2.1 estimates of unobserved clonotypes were used to assess repertoire richness. Generation probabilities were computed with OLGA for all TCRbeta clonotypes obtained by the gDNA method from several donors. Here the immuneACCESS table is served through TCRdb, limited to in-frame sequences with V and J called. Missing clones are a known gap in these copies; in checked studies unresolved V genes cover under half, and the rest lacks a known reason. V and J calls and clone size are copied from that table; D and trimming were computed from the DNA. Across this sample there are 550,000 to 600,000 clones, with about 98% seen only once. The ten top clones hold 0.3% to 0.35% of the sample.

The paper as a whole reports these results and caveats: Sampling was restricted to blood, and TCR repertoires in tissues likely differ from the TCR repertoires found in blood. The genetic and exposure-history diversity represented was limited by the small number of donors. Across a handful of donors, around 5% of naive CD4, approximately 3.6% of naive CD8, roughly 2.2% of memory CD4, and approximately 0.4% of memory CD8 clonotypes were shared. Higher generation probabilities were observed for clonotypes shared by all four sorted-subset donors than for non-shared clonotypes. Naive subsets generally had larger estimated clonotype richness than memory subsets did. Pairwise subsampling indicated that sequencing depth was expected to affect the degree of clonotype sharing among donors. Even with the large sequencing depth, rarefaction of the sorted-subset datasets indicated that sequencing was incomplete.

The V end gives up 4 bases and the J end 5 bases, leaving 8 bases in the junction not matched to a gene. CDR1 SGHRS and CDR2 YFSETQ were looked up in the germline V gene. The CDR3 numbers 15 residues from cysteine through phenylalanine. Left in the record is the CDR3 DNA by itself, 45 bases read in frame from the first base. CD8 naive samples were CD45RO-negative cells positively selected for CCR7, giving a CD45RA+CCR7+ population that excluded TemRA cells. The donors were healthy, HIV-negative adults who had no recently reported acute infections or vaccinations. Only Caucasian adults living in Nashville, Tennessee, USA were represented among the donors. Blood was collected by leukapheresis, and PBMCs were isolated by Ficoll-Histopaque density gradient centrifugation and then cryopreserved in liquid nitrogen vapor phase. Purity and quantity of every magnetically sorted T cell population were checked by analytical flow cytometry. Genomic DNA was isolated from every sorted fraction and measured by UV absorbance on a Nanodrop 2000c.

Remarks on this clone: What this receptor recognizes is not known. The input lacks base qualities; no much larger clone sits a single base away.

The rearrangement combines TRBV5-1 with TRBJ2-7, and TRBD2 matches 11 of the central bases. The specimen sequenced was naive CD8+ T cells sorted from blood. In light of the paper, this sample's cell subset or site label describes: CD45RA+CCR7+. The TCR originated in a man aged 25-45 years in good health. The CDR3 protein: CASSLKAGLADEQYF. The nucleotides are TGCGCCAGCAGCCTAAAGGCGGGACTAGCGGACGAGCAGTACTTC.